Reported below is one T cell receptor (beta chain). What antigen it recognizes has not been identified. No base-level quality is on record; no much larger clone is a single base apart. TCRbeta CDR3 regions were amplified from genomic DNA by means of the immunoSEQ Assay, a bias-controlled multiplex PCR. In the authors' own workflow: The number of nucleated cells in each sample was estimated from the amplification of reference gene primers within the assay. Sequence reads were collapsed and filtered to measure the absolute abundance of every unique TCRbeta CDR3 rearrangement. For each sample, productive Simpson clonality was calculated as the square root of Simpson's diversity index across productive rearrangements. TCRdb re-hosts the immuneACCESS table, in-frame sequences only. Its copies lack some clones; in the studies checked, an unresolved V gene accounts for under half of them, and the cause for the rest is not known. V and J calls and clone size follow that table, whereas D and trimming were derived from the DNA. This sample lists 150,000 to 200,000 clones; 88% were detected once. The ten largest clones add up to approximately 4.5% of the sample.

This sample was included in a study of blood T cell repertoires in COVID-19 (dated by TCRdb to about 2020). Context from the whole study: Collaborator samples came from the United States, Italy and Spain and covered acute and convalescent phases of COVID-19. The samples were drawn from the first 160 participants of the ongoing ImmuneRACE study and from about 1,200 subjects provided by 6 global collaborators. Nearly every sample came with metadata listing a de-identified subject ID, COVID-19 status, age in years and sex. Subjects who had been exposed to COVID-19, were actively infected with it, or had recovered from it provided the deeply sampled blood TCRbeta repertoires that made up the dataset. The material from the prospective study consisted of cDNA or gDNA derived from T cells, B-cell-depleted T cells, or PBMCs. The repertoires were released in a freely available public database intended as a resource for research on the immune response to SARS-CoV-2. Where available, HLA class I and class II types were obtained from metadata supplied by the sample provider rather than from assay-based typing.

Broader findings and caveats from the paper: The amount of clinical and demographic metadata varied by source and participant and was provided uncurated.

Whole blood was collected in K2EDTA tubes by collaborating institutions according to the institutions' own protocols. For TCRbeta analysis, collaborators shipped samples as frozen whole blood, isolated PBMCs, or DNA extracted from either of those sample types. From cysteine to phenylalanine, the CDR3 is 13 amino acids long. Only the CDR3 region is kept as DNA, spanning 39 bases read in frame from base 1. Trimming takes 7 bases from V and 4 bases from J, and the germline ends sit 13 bases apart. From a lookup of the germline V gene, CDR1 and CDR2 are SNHLY and FYNNEI. The sequence was collected from a human donor in a cohort sampled during active COVID-19. The sequenced sample consisted of peripheral blood. The rearrangement combines TRBV2 with TRBJ1-1; a tentative D call is TRBD1 (6 bases match). The CDR3 protein is CASTTGWGTEAFF. The sequenced DNA: TGTGCCAGCACCACAGGGTGGGGCACTGAAGCTTTCTTT.